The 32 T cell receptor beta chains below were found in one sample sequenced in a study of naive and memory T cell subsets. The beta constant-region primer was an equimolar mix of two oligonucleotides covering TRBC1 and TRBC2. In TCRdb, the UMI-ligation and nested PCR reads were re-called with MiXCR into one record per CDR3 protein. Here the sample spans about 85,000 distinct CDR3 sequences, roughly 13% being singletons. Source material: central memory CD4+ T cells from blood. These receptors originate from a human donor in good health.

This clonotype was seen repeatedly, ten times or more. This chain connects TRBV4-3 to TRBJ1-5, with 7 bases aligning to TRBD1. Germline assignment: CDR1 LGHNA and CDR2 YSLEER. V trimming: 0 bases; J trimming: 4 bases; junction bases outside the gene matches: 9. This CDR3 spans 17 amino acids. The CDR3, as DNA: TGCGCCAGCAGCCAAGATTGGAACAGGGGTCTTAATCAGCCCCAGCATTTT. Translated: CASSQDWNRGLNQPQHF.

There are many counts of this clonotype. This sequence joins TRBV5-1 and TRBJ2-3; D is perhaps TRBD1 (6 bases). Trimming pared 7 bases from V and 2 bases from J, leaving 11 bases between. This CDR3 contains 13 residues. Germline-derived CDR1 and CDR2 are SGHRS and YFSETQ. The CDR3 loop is CASSGQFTDTQYF. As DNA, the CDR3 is TGCGCCAGCTCCGGACAGTTCACAGATACGCAGTATTTT.

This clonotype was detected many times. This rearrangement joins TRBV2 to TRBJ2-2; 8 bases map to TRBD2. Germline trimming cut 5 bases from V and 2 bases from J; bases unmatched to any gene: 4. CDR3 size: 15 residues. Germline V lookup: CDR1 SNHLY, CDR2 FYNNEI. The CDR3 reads CASSLAGRNTGELFF. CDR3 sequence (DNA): TGTGCCAGCAGTTTAGCGGGACGAAACACCGGGGAGCTGTTTTTT.

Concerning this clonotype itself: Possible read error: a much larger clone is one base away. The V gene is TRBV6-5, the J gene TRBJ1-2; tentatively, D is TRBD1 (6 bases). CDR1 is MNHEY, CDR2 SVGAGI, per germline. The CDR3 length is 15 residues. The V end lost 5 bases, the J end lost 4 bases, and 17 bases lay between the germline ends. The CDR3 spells CASSPLTGRAYGYTF. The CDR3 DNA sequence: TGTGCCAGCAGTCCGTTAACAGGGAGGGCCTATGGCTACACCTTC.

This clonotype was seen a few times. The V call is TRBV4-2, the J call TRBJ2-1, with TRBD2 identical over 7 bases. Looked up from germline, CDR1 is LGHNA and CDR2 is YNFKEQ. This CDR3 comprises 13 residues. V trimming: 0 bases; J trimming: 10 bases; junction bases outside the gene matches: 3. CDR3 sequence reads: CASSQDGRGEQFF. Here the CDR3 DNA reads TGTGCCAGCAGCCAAGATGGGCGGGGGGAGCAGTTCTTC.

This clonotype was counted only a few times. The CDR3 DNA reads TGTGCCAGCAGCCCCCCGGGACCAACCGGCCCCACGCAGTATTTT. Translating it yields CASSPPGPTGPTQYF. This sequence joins TRBV5-4 and TRBJ2-3, with D perhaps assigned TRBD1 or TRBD2 (5 bases each). The CDR3 length is 15 residues. Trimming took 4 bases from V and 9 from J, leaving 21 bases between them. Germline CDR1 and CDR2: SGHNT and YYREEE (reference sequence).

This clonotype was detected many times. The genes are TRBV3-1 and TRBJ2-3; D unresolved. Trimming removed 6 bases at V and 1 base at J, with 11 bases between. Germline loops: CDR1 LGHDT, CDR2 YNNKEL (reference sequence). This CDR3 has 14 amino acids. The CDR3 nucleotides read TGTGCCAGCAGTCCAGATCGCGGCACAGATACGCAGTATTTT. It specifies CASSPDRGTDTQYF.

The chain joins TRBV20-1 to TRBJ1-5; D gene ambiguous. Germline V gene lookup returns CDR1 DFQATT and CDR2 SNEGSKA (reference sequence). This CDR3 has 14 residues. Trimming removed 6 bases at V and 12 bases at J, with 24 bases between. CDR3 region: CSAPEGLVTRGQHF. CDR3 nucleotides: TGCAGTGCCCCCGAAGGGCTAGTAACCCGGGGCCAGCATTTT.

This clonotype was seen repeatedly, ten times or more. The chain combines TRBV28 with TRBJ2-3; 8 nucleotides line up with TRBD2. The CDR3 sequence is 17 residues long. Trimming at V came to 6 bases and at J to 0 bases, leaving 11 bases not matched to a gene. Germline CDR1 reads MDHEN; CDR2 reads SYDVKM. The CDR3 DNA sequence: TGTGCCAGCAGCACTCCGAGCGGGGGAACTAGCACAGATACGCAGTATTTT. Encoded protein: CASSTPSGGTSTDTQYF.

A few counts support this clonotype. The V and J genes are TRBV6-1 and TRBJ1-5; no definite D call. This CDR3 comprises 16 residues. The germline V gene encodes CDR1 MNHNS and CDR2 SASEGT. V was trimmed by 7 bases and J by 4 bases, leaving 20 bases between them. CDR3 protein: CASTEIPQVGNQPQHF. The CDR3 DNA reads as TGTGCCAGCACCGAGATCCCCCAGGTCGGGAATCAGCCCCAGCATTTT.

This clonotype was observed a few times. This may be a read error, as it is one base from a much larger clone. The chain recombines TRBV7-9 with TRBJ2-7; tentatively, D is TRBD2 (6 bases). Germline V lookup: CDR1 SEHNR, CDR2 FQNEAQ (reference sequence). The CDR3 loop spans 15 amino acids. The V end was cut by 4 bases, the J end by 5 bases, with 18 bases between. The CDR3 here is CASSSRGGWVNEQYF. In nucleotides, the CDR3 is TGTGCCAGCAGCTCCCGCGGAGGGTGGGTAAACGAGCAGTACTTC.

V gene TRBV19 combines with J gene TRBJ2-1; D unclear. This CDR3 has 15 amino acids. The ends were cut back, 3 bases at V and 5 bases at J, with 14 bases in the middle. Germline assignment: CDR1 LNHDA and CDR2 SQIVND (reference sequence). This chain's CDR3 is CASSMTAGPNNEQFF. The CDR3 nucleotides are TGTGCCAGTAGTATGACGGCTGGACCGAACAATGAGCAGTTCTTC.

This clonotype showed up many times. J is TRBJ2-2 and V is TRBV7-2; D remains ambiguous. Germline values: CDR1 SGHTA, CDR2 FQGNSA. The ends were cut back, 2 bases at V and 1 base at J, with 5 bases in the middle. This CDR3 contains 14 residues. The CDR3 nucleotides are TGTGCCAGCAGCTTACGGCAGAACACCGGGGAGCTGTTTTTT. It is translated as CASSLRQNTGELFF.

The CDR3 here is CSARVGTNQETQYF. The CDR3 nucleotides read TGCAGTGCTAGAGTGGGGACAAACCAAGAGACCCAGTACTTC. The chain recombines TRBV20-1 with TRBJ2-5, with D possibly matching TRBD1 (6 bases). The CDR3 spans 14 residues. Germline CDR1 and CDR2: DFQATT and SNEGSKA (reference sequence). Trimming removed 1 base at V and 0 bases at J, with 9 bases between.

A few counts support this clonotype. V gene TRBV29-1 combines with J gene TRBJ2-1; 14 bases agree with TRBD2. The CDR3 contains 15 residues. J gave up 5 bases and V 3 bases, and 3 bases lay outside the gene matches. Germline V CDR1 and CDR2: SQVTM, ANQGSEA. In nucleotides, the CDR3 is TGCAGCGTTGATCGACTAGCGGGAGGGGACAATGAGCAGTTCTTC. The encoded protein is CSVDRLAGGDNEQFF.

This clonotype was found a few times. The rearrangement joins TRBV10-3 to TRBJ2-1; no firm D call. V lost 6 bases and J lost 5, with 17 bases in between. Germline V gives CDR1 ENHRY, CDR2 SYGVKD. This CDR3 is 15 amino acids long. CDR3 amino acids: CAISAAVPRDNEQFF. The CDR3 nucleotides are TGTGCCATCAGCGCCGCCGTACCGCGTGACAATGAGCAGTTCTTC.

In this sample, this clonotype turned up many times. The CDR3 here is CASSVDLEGRIQYF. The CDR3 DNA reads TGTGCCAGCAGCGTAGATTTGGAGGGTAGGATTCAGTACTTC. The chain links TRBV9 to TRBJ2-4; weak D call: TRBD2 (6 bases). V shed 0 bases and J shed 10 bases, with 14 bases lying between them. Germline values: CDR1 SGDLS, CDR2 YYNGEE. This CDR3 is 14 amino acids long.

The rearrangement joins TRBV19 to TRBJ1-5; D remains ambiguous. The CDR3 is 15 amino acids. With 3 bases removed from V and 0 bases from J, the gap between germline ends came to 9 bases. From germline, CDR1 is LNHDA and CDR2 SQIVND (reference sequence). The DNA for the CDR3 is TGTGCCAGTAGTATCACAGAATATAGCAATCAGCCCCAGCATTTT. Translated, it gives CASSITEYSNQPQHF.

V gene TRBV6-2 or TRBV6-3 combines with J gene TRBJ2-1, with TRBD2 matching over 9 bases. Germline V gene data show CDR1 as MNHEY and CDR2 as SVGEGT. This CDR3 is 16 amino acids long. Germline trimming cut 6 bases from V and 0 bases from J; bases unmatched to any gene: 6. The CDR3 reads CASRDWREGSYNEQFF. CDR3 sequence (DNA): TGTGCCAGCAGAGACTGGCGGGAGGGCTCCTACAATGAGCAGTTCTTC.

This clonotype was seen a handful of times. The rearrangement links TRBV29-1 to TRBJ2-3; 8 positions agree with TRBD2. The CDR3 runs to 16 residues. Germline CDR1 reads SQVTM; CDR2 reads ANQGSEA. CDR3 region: CSVLGGRTWGTDTQYF. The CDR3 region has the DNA TGCAGTGTCCTGGGCGGGAGGACCTGGGGCACAGATACGCAGTATTTT.

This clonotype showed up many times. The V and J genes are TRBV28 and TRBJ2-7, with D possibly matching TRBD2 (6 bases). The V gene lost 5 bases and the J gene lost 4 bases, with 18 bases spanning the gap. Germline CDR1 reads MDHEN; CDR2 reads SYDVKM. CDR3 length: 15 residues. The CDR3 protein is CASSRLSGPLYEQYF. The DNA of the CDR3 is TGTGCCAGCAGTCGCCTAAGCGGGCCCCTATACGAGCAGTACTTC.

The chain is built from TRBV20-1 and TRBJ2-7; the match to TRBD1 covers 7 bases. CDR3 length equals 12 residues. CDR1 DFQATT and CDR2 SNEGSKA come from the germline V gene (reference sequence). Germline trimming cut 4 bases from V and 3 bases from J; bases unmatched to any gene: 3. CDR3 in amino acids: CSANRDSYEQYF. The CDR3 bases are TGCAGTGCTAATAGGGACAGCTACGAGCAGTACTTC.

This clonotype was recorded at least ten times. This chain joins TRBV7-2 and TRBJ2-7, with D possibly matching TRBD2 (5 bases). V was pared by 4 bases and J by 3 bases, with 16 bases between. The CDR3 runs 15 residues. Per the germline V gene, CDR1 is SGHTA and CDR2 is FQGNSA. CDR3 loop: CASSYPGGGYYEQYF. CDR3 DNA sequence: TGTGCCAGCAGCTACCCGGGCGGAGGATACTACGAGCAGTACTTC.

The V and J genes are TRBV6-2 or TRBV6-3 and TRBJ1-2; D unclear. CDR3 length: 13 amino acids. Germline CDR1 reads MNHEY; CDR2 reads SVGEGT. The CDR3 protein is CSISRGFGYGYTF. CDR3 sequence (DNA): TGTTCCATCTCCCGGGGATTCGGCTATGGCTACACCTTC.

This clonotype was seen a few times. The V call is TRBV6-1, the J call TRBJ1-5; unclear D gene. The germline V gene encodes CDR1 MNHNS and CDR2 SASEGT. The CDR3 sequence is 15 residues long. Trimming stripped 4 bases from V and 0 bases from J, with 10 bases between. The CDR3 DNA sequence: TGTGCCAGCAGTGCCCCGGAGTATAGCAATCAGCCCCAGCATTTT. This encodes CASSAPEYSNQPQHF.

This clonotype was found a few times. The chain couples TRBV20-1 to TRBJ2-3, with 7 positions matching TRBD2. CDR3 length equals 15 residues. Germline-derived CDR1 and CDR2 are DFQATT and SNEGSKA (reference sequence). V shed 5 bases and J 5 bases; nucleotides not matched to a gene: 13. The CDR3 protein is CSAALAEAVEDTQYF. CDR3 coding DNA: TGCAGTGCTGCGCTAGCGGAGGCCGTTGAAGATACGCAGTATTTT.

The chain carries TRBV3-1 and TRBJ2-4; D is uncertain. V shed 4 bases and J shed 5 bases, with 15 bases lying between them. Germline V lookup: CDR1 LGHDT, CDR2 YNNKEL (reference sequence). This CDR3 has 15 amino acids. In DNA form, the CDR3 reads TGTGCCAGCAGCCCGTGGGCCGGAGTGGAAAACATTCAGTACTTC. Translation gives CASSPWAGVENIQYF. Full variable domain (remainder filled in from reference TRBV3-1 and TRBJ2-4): DTAVSQTPKYLVTQMGNDKSIKCEQNLGHDTMYWYKQDSKKFLKIMFSYNNKELIINETVPNRFSPKSPDKAHLNLHINSLELGDSAVYFCASSPWAGVENIQYFGAGTRLSVL.

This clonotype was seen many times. The CDR3 DNA follows: TGTGCCAGCAGCTGGAGGAGAGTCGGGGAGCTGTTTTTT. It encodes CASSWRRVGELFF. The gene calls are TRBV7-8 and TRBJ2-2; possibly TRBD2 for D (5 bases). With 4 bases removed from V and 7 bases from J, the gap between germline ends came to 10 bases. The CDR3 is made up of 13 amino acids. Germline V CDR1 and CDR2: SGHVS, FQNEAQ.

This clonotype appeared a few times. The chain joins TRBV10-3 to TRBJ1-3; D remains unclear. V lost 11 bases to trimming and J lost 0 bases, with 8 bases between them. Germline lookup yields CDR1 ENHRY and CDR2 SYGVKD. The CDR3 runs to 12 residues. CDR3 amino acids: CAVQSSGNTIYF. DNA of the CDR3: TGTGCCGTCCAAAGCTCTGGAAACACCATATATTTT.

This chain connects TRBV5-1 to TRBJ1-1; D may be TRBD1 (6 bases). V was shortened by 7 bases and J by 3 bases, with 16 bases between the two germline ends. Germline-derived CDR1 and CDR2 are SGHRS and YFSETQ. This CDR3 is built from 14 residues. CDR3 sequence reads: CASGLGGPDTEAFF. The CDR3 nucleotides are TGCGCCAGCGGTTTGGGGGGGCCGGACACTGAAGCTTTCTTT.

The CDR3 reads CASGLSMDYSQPQHF. CDR3 DNA: TGTGCCAGCGGGCTGTCCATGGATTATTCTCAGCCCCAGCATTTT. V is TRBV12-3 or TRBV12-4 and J is TRBJ1-5; D unresolved. The length of the CDR3 is 15 residues. V was shortened by 8 bases and J by 6 bases, with 20 bases between the two germline ends.

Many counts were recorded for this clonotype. The CDR3 region has the DNA TGTGCCAGCAGTGACGACTCACCCCTCCACTTT. Amino acids: CASSDDSPLHF. J is TRBJ1-6 and V is TRBV2; D is unresolved. CDR1 and CDR2 from the germline V gene are SNHLY and FYNNEI. The V and J ends lost 3 bases and 10 bases respectively, with 4 bases between them. The CDR3 totals 11 residues.